A selection of T cell receptor beta chains follows, all from one sample in a study of vaccination effects on CD4 cells after COVID-19. Their antigens remain unidentified. Measured with immunoSEQ multiplex PCR; TCRdb has only the in-frame clones, and not every one. Of 30,000 or so clones listed, just over 70% were seen once; the top ten hold approximately 30%. Specimen: CD4+ T cells from PBMCs cultured with a peptide pool, collected before COVID-19 vaccination. These receptors were obtained from a human donor who had a prior SARS-CoV-2 infection. Each CDR3 is given with its conserved first and last residue. D genes are given only for firm matches. Clone size is given for some rows only: seen once, a few or many times, or a class if the clone is expanded.

V gene	J gene	D gene	clone size	CDR3 DNA	CDR3 protein
TRBV18	TRBJ2-3	.	.	TGTGCCAGCTCACCGGGACTCACAGATACGCAGTATTTT	CASSPGLTDTQYF
TRBV12-3/TRBV12-4	TRBJ2-5	.	.	TGTGCCAGCAGTTTTCGCGGAGAAGAGACCCAGTACTTC	CASSFRGEETQYF
TRBV3-1/TRBV3-2	TRBJ2-1	.	.	TGTGCCAGCAGCCAAGCAGGCAATGAGCAGTTCTTC	CASSQAGNEQFF
TRBV6-5	TRBJ2-6	.	.	TGTGCCAGCAGCCCGACATCTGGGGCCAACGTCCTGACTTTC	CASSPTSGANVLTF
TRBV3-1/TRBV3-2	TRBJ1-2	.	.	TGTGCCAGCAGCCACCTGGGACGAAGTGGCTACACCTTC	CASSHLGRSGYTF
TRBV2	TRBJ1-4	TRBD1	.	TGTGCCAGCAGTGAATGGGACAGGAAAGAAAAACTGTTTTTT	CASSEWDRKEKLFF
TRBV9	TRBJ2-1	TRBD2	.	TGTGCCAGCCGCGTTCCGGGACTAGCGGGAACGCCTAGCTACAATGAGCAGTTCTTC	CASRVPGLAGTPSYNEQFF
TRBV6-2/TRBV6-3	TRBJ1-5	.	few	TGTGCCAGCAGTGGCCGAACTTACAATCAGCCCCAGCATTTT	CASSGRTYNQPQHF
TRBV10-1	TRBJ1-1	.	few	TGCGCCAGCAGTACTGATAGGTCTATTGGTGAAGCTTTCTTT	CASSTDRSIGEAFF
TRBV9	TRBJ2-5	TRBD2	.	TGTGCCAGCACCCGGACTAGCGGGGAAGAGACCCAGTACTTC	CASTRTSGEETQYF
TRBV4-2	TRBJ1-4	.	few	TGTGCCAGCAGCCATGTAAACTCGGGAACTAATGAAAAACTGTTTTTT	CASSHVNSGTNEKLFF
TRBV7-2	TRBJ1-1	TRBD1	few	TGTGCCAGCAGCTTACTAGGGACAGGGAACACTGAAGCTTTCTTT	CASSLLGTGNTEAFF
TRBV7-2	TRBJ1-6	.	few	TGTGCCAGCAGCTTCCGGGACAACTCACCCCTCCACTTT	CASSFRDNSPLHF
TRBV7-6	TRBJ2-1	TRBD2	.	TGTGCCAGCAGCTCCGGGGGGTCAGGGAATGAGCAGTTCTTC	CASSSGGSGNEQFF
TRBV7-2	TRBJ2-3	.	.	TGTGCCAGCACCCAAGCGGCTAGCCGCCGCACAGATACGCAGTATTTT	CASTQAASRRTDTQYF
TRBV4-1	TRBJ1-3	.	.	TGCGCCAGCAGCCAAGTAAAAAAGAGAGACACCATATATTTT	CASSQVKKRDTIYF
TRBV6-1	TRBJ2-3	.	.	TGTGCCAGCAGTGTTTCGCTGGGGACAAGCACAGATACGCAGTATTTT	CASSVSLGTSTDTQYF
TRBV5-4	TRBJ1-1	.	.	TGTGCCAGCAGCTTACAGGTGTTGAACACTGAAGCTTTCTTT	CASSLQVLNTEAFF
TRBV18	TRBJ2-1	.	.	TGTGCCAGCTCACCGGCTGGCTCCTACAATGAGCAGTTCTTC	CASSPAGSYNEQFF
TRBV2	TRBJ1-5	.	few	TGTGCCAGCGGGTGGACAGCCGTAGGGCCCCAGCATTTT	CASGWTAVGPQHF
TRBV21-1	TRBJ2-7	.	.	TGTGCCAGCAGCAACGGGGGCTACGAGCAGTACTTC	CASSNGGYEQYF
TRBV10-3	TRBJ1-4	TRBD1	.	TGTGCCACCAGGGGAGGGATGGACAGGGGCAATGAAAAACTGTTTTTT	CATRGGMDRGNEKLFF
TRBV19	TRBJ1-2	.	.	TGTGCCAGTAGTATTAGGAGGGGTGGGGCTGGCTACACCTTC	CASSIRRGGAGYTF
TRBV18	TRBJ2-7	TRBD1	.	TGTGCCAGCTCACAAGGACAGGTATCCTACGAGCAGTACTTC	CASSQGQVSYEQYF
TRBV19	TRBJ1-3	.	.	TGTGCCAGTAGTACCAGGGGTTCCGGAAACACCATATATTTT	CASSTRGSGNTIYF
TRBV6-5	TRBJ1-4	.	.	TGTGCCAGCAGTTACTTGGGACAACAAACCGAAAAACTGTTTTTT	CASSYLGQQTEKLFF
TRBV7-3	TRBJ2-2	.	.	TGTGCCAGCAGCTTAACGCCCGGACGAGACAAGGCCGGGGAGCTGTTTTTT	CASSLTPGRDKAGELFF
TRBV18	TRBJ1-5	.	.	TGTGCCAGCTCACCAAACAGCAATAATCAGCCCCAGCATTTT	CASSPNSNNQPQHF